The 26 T cell receptor beta chains presented below share a single source sample, sequenced in a study of blood T cell repertoires in COVID-19. The method was immunoSEQ multiplex PCR; TCRdb's version includes in-frame clones alone and lacks a portion of them. The table has around 250,000 clones, 86% seen once; the top ten hold 5.5% to 6.5%. The sequenced sample consisted of peripheral blood. The receptors derive from a man aged 60-69 years with acute or convalescent COVID-19.

The rearrangement uses TRBV7-9 and TRBJ1-1; D gene unclear. The germline CDR1 and CDR2 sequences are SEHNR and FQNEAQ (reference sequence). V was shortened by 2 bases and J by 7 bases, with 17 bases between the two germline ends. This CDR3 has 15 amino acids. The CDR3 nucleotides are TGTGCCAGCAGCTTAAGTAGGCAGGTCGACGATGAAGCTTTCTTT. It is translated as CASSLSRQVDDEAFF.

The chain is built from TRBV29-1 and TRBJ2-1; 9 bases line up with TRBD2. This CDR3 region has 14 residues. V was pared by 5 bases and J by 5 bases, with 7 bases of the junction left unmatched. The germline gives CDR1 SQVTM, CDR2 ANQGSEA. The CDR3 loop reads CSVIAGLAHNEQFF. The CDR3 DNA follows: TGCAGCGTTATAGCAGGACTAGCGCACAATGAGCAGTTCTTC.

CDR3 amino acids: CASSLAQGGSGYTF. The CDR3 DNA reads TGCGCCAGCAGCTTGGCGCAGGGAGGGTCTGGCTACACCTTC. The chain recombines TRBV5-1 with TRBJ1-2, with D tentatively TRBD1 (5 bases). The CDR3 sequence is 14 residues long. V shed 0 bases and J shed 7 bases, with 13 bases lying between them. Germline-derived CDR1 and CDR2 are SGHRS and YFSETQ.

This chain uses TRBV29-1 with TRBJ1-1, with D perhaps matching TRBD1 (6 bases). V shed 7 bases and J shed 0 bases, with 12 bases lying between them. CDR3 length equals 13 residues. The germline V gene encodes CDR1 SQVTM and CDR2 ANQGSEA. The CDR3 sequence: CSETTGLNTEAFF. CDR3 in DNA: TGCAGCGAGACGACAGGTCTGAACACTGAAGCTTTCTTT.

J is TRBJ2-6 and V is TRBV3-1 (or the pseudogene TRBV3-2); D is unresolved. This CDR3 is built from 16 residues. Trimming removed 1 base at V and 2 bases at J, with 9 bases between. The germline V gene has CDR1 LGHDT and CDR2 YNNKEL (reference sequence). The CDR3 DNA is TGTGCCAGCAGCCAAGTATTAGCTCCTGGGGCCAACGTCCTGACTTTC. Its translation: CASSQVLAPGANVLTF.

The rearrangement links TRBV29-1 to TRBJ1-5; D perhaps matches TRBD1 (5 bases). V lost 6 bases and J lost 3, with 15 bases in between. This CDR3 has 14 amino acids. Germline V gives CDR1 SQVTM, CDR2 ANQGSEA. CDR3 amino acids: CSVADGGSNQPQHF. Written as DNA, the CDR3 is TGCAGCGTGGCCGACGGGGGATCCAATCAGCCCCAGCATTTT.

The rearrangement links TRBV11-1 to TRBJ1-5, with 9 bases aligning to TRBD1. Germline V gene sequence: CDR1 SGHAT, CDR2 FQDESV (reference sequence). This CDR3 contains 14 residues. The V segment lost 6 bases and the J segment 2 bases; nucleotides outside the gene matches: 2. The CDR3 reads CASRDRGCNQPQHF. The CDR3 DNA reads TGTGCCAGCAGGGACAGGGGTTGCAATCAGCCCCAGCATTTT.

The CDR3 sequence is CACRGGIATNEKLFF. The CDR3, as DNA: TGTGCCTGTAGGGGCGGCATAGCAACTAATGAAAAACTGTTTTTT. This sequence joins TRBV28 and TRBJ1-4, with a tentative D call TRBD1 (5 bases). Germline CDR1 MDHEN, CDR2 SYDVKM. The CDR3 consists of 15 residues. Trimming removed 11 bases at V and 0 bases at J, with 16 bases between.

This clone was seen just once. The chain uses TRBV19 and TRBJ2-2, with TRBD1 matching 8 bases. CDR1 and CDR2 from the germline V gene are LNHDA and SQIVND (reference sequence). The V segment lost 1 base and the J segment 5 bases; nucleotides outside the gene matches: 6. This CDR3 contains 16 residues. The chain's CDR3 is CASSIVRTGSTGELFF. As DNA, the CDR3 is TGTGCCAGTAGTATAGTTCGGACAGGGTCTACCGGGGAGCTGTTTTTT.

The chain joins TRBV28 to TRBJ2-7; 7 nucleotides align to TRBD1. Germline V CDR1 and CDR2: MDHEN, SYDVKM. The CDR3 extends over 16 amino acids. Unmatched junction bases numbered 8, after V lost 3 bases and J lost 0 bases. In DNA, the CDR3 is TGTGCCAGCAGTTTGCCACAGGGGATGGGCTCCTACGAGCAGTACTTC. It translates to CASSLPQGMGSYEQYF.

This clone came up a few times. The CDR3 region has the DNA TGCAGTGCCATAGGGGATAGGTCCCAGCATTTT. This gives the protein CSAIGDRSQHF. The chain uses TRBV20-1 and TRBJ1-5, with D maybe TRBD1 (5 bases). V shed 6 bases and J shed 11 bases, with 14 bases lying between them. This CDR3 has 11 amino acids. Germline-derived CDR1 and CDR2 are DFQATT and SNEGSKA (reference sequence).

V gene TRBV19 combines with J gene TRBJ1-5; no firm D call. The CDR3 is 15 residues long. The V end lost 3 bases, the J end lost 1 base, and 10 bases lay between the germline ends. Germline CDR1 and CDR2: LNHDA and SQIVND (reference sequence). Written as DNA, the CDR3 is TGTGCCAGTAGTATCGCGGAGTCCAGCAATCAGCCCCAGCATTTT. Its translation: CASSIAESSNQPQHF. The full variable domain, with the rest looked up from reference TRBV19 and TRBJ1-5, is DGGITQSPKYLFRKEGQNVTLSCEQNLNHDAMYWYRQDPGQGLRLIYYSQIVNDFQKGDIAEGYSVSREKKESFPLTVTSAQKNPTAFYLCASSIAESSNQPQHFGDGTRLSIL.

This chain connects TRBV7-6 to TRBJ2-7; 11 positions match TRBD2. After removal of 1 base from V and 0 bases from J, the junction contained 14 bases not matched to a gene. Germline CDR1 and CDR2: SGHVS and FNYEAQ. This CDR3 comprises 20 residues. The CDR3 bases are TGTGCCAGCAGCTTAGGGCCCGGACTAGCGGGCCTTGGAAGCTCCTACGAGCAGTACTTC. Translation gives CASSLGPGLAGLGSSYEQYF.

In DNA, the CDR3 is TGTGCCAGCAGTGAATCTATGAGGGGGTACGAAAAACTGTTTTTT. Protein sequence: CASSESMRGYEKLFF. V is TRBV2 and J is TRBJ1-4; tentative D call: TRBD1 (6 bases). V lost 2 bases and J lost 8, with 15 bases in between. Germline assignment: CDR1 SNHLY and CDR2 FYNNEI. This CDR3 contains 15 residues.

The chain has TRBV7-3 and TRBJ2-5; D is perhaps TRBD1 (5 bases). CDR3 length: 14 residues. From germline, CDR1 is SGHTA and CDR2 FQGTGA. The V and J ends lost 3 bases and 3 bases respectively, with 11 bases between them. CDR3 DNA: TGTGCCAGCAGCTTTTCCGCCAGGGAAGAGACCCAGTACTTC. Protein: CASSFSAREETQYF.

The sample holds a few counts of this clone. The chain joins TRBV19 to TRBJ2-5; 7 bases fit TRBD2. CDR3 length equals 16 residues. CDR1 is LNHDA and CDR2 is SQIVND in the germline V gene (reference sequence). The trim removed 9 bases at V and 5 bases at J, leaving 18 bases unmatched. The CDR3 nucleotides read TGTGCCAGCGGTTGGGGTGGGAGCGGGAACGCGGAGACCCAGTACTTC. This codes for CASGWGGSGNAETQYF.

The chain employs TRBV7-8 and TRBJ2-3, with D tentatively TRBD2 (6 bases). This CDR3 has 16 amino acids. Germline V lookup: CDR1 SGHVS, CDR2 FQNEAQ. Deletions cut 5 bases from V and 0 bases from J, with 15 bases between. DNA of the CDR3: TGTGCCAGCAGCACCCGGACTACCTCTAGCACAGATACGCAGTATTTT. Its protein product is CASSTRTTSSTDTQYF.

The CDR3 sequence is CASKGQGAGGANVLTF. CDR3 DNA: TGTGCCAGCAAGGGACAGGGGGCGGGAGGGGCCAACGTCCTGACTTTC. The chain joins TRBV27 to TRBJ2-6, with 12 bases matching TRBD1. Germline assignment: CDR1 MNHEY and CDR2 SMNVEV (reference sequence). The length of the CDR3 is 16 residues. V shed 7 bases and J 4 bases; nucleotides not matched to a gene: 5.

The chain is built from TRBV9 and TRBJ2-1, with 8 bases fitting TRBD2. The V segment lost 2 bases and the J segment 6 bases; nucleotides outside the gene matches: 7. The CDR3 is 15 residues long. Looked up from germline, CDR1 is SGDLS and CDR2 is YYNGEE. CDR3 loop: CASSVSGKITNEQFF. CDR3 coding DNA: TGTGCCAGCAGCGTTAGCGGGAAGATAACCAATGAGCAGTTCTTC.

This chain links TRBV6-2 or TRBV6-3 with TRBJ1-2; possibly TRBD1 for D (6 bases). Looked up from germline, CDR1 is MNHEY and CDR2 is SVGEGT. V lost 3 bases and J 0 bases, leaving 14 bases between the germline ends. The CDR3 contains 16 residues. The CDR3 bases are TGTGCCAGCAGTTATGGAAGGACAGTCTCTAACTATGGCTACACCTTC. It encodes CASSYGRTVSNYGYTF.

The V gene is TRBV28, the J gene TRBJ2-1; no clear D gene. The V gene lost 6 bases and the J gene lost 9 bases, with 12 bases spanning the gap. This CDR3 contains 12 residues. The germline V gene has CDR1 MDHEN and CDR2 SYDVKM. Written as DNA, the CDR3 is TGTGCCAGCAGCCCCACGGAGTTTGAGCAGTTCTTC. Translation: CASSPTEFEQFF.

This sequence joins TRBV11-3 and TRBJ2-7, with D perhaps matching TRBD1 (6 bases). The germline V gene encodes CDR1 SGHNT and CDR2 YENEEA. This CDR3 spans 13 amino acids. V gave up 5 bases and J gave up 6 bases, with 14 bases separating them. The CDR3 DNA sequence: TGTGCCAGCAGCGCCACAGGGATGTCCGAGCAGTACTTC. Translating gives CASSATGMSEQYF.

The chain is built from TRBV9 and TRBJ2-1; possible D gene TRBD2, 5 bases. The CDR3 has 16 residues. From germline, CDR1 is SGDLS and CDR2 YYNGEE. Trimming removed 0 bases at V and 4 bases at J, with 14 bases between. CDR3 sequence (DNA): TGTGCCAGCAGCGTAGATGGAGCGGCCCAGTACAATGAGCAGTTCTTC. Translated, it gives CASSVDGAAQYNEQFF.

This clone was detected only once. The V call is TRBV18, the J call TRBJ2-7; 9 bases are a match to TRBD2. The CDR3 runs 18 residues. The ends lost 2 bases at V and 7 bases at J; junction bases unmatched: 18. The germline V gene encodes CDR1 KGHSH and CDR2 LQKENI. The chain's CDR3 is CASSPGGGISGSEAEQYF. The CDR3, as DNA: TGTGCCAGCTCACCAGGAGGGGGGATTAGCGGGAGTGAAGCGGAGCAGTACTTC.

A remark on this clone: An end of the junction differs from the germline gene, which may be a read error. The chain joins TRBV27 to TRBJ2-1, with 7 bases lining up with TRBD2. Germline CDR1 reads MNHEY; CDR2 reads SMNVEV (reference sequence). The CDR3 extends over 13 amino acids. CDR3 sequence reads: CASSQASGGEKFF. Here the CDR3 DNA reads TGTGCCAGCAGTCAAGCTAGCGGAGGTGAGAAGTTCTTC.

As for this clone: The same CDR3 arises from other DNA sequences in this sample as well. The chain carries TRBV29-1 and TRBJ1-1; D possibly corresponds to TRBD1 (6 bases). V dropped 2 bases and J dropped 0 bases, with 7 bases sitting between them. The CDR3 has 13 residues. Germline V gene data show CDR1 as SQVTM and CDR2 as ANQGSEA. CDR3 DNA: TGCAGCGTTGAAACAGGGATGAACACTGAAGCTTTCTTT. It codes for CSVETGMNTEAFF.